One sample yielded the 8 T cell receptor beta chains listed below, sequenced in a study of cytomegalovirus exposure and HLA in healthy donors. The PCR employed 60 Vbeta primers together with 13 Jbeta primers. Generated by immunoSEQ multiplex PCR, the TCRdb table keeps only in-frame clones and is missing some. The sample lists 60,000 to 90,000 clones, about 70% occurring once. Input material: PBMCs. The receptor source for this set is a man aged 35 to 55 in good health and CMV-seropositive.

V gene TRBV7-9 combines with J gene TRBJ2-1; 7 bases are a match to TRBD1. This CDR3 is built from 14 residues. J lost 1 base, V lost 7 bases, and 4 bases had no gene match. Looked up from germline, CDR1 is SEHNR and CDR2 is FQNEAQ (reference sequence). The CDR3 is CASNTGQSYNEQFF. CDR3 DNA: TGTGCCAGCAACACGGGACAGTCCTACAATGAGCAGTTCTTC.

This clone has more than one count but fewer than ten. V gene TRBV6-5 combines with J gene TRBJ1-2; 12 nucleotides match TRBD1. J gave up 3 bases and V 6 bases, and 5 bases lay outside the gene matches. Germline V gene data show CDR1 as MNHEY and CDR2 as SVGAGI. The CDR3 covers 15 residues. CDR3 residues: CASSRGTGGDYGYTF. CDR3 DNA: TGTGCCAGCAGCCGCGGGACAGGGGGCGACTATGGCTACACCTTC.

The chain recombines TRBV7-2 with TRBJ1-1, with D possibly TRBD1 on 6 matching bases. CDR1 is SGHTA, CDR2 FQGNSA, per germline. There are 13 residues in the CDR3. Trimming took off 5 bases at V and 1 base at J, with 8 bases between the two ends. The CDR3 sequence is CASSPGQNTEAFF. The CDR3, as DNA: TGTGCCAGCAGCCCGGGACAGAACACTGAAGCTTTCTTT.

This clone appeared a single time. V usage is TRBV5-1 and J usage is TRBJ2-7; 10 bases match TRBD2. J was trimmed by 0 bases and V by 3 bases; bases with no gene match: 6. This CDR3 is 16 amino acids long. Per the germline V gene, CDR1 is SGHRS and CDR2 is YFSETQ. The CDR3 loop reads CASSSPGLAASYEQYF. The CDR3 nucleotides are TGCGCCAGCAGCTCTCCCGGACTAGCGGCCTCCTACGAGCAGTACTTC.

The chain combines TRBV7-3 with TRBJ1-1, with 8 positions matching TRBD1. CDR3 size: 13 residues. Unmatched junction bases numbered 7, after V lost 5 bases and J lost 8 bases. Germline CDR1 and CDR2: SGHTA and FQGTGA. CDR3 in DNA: TGTGCCAGCAGCCCCGGACAGGGCCAGGAAGCTTTCTTT. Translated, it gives CASSPGQGQEAFF.

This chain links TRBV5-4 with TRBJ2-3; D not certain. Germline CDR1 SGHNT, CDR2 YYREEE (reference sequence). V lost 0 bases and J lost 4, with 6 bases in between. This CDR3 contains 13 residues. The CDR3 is CASSLVRADTQYF. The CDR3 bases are TGTGCCAGCAGCTTGGTCCGCGCAGATACGCAGTATTTT.

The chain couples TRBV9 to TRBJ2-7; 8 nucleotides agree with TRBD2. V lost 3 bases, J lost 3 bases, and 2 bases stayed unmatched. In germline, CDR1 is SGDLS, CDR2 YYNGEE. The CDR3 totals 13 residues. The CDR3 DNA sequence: TGTGCCAGCAGCGAGGGACTAGACTACGAGCAGTACTTC. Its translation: CASSEGLDYEQYF.

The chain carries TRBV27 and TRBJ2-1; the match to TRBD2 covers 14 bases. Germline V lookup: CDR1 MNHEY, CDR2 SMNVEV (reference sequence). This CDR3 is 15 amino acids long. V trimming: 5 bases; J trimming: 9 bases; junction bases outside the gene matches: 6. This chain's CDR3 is CASSPQTSGRGEQFF. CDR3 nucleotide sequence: TGTGCCAGCAGTCCCCAGACTAGCGGGAGGGGTGAGCAGTTCTTC.